This entry describes one T cell receptor beta chain. Trimming removed 5 bases from V and 5 bases from J, with 9 bases in between. CDR1 MNHEY and CDR2 SMNVEV come from the germline V gene (reference sequence). This CDR3 comprises 13 residues. Sequencing used immunoSEQ multiplex PCR; TCRdb keeps in-frame clones, though not all of them. This table has roughly 400,000 clones, 80% to 95% appearing once. This sample was included in a study of blood T cell repertoires in COVID-19. Study at large: T cells, B-cell-depleted T cells, or PBMCs provided the cDNA or gDNA that served as material.

The material sequenced was PBMCs or T cells enriched from blood (not recorded which). This clonotype was obtained from a man between 18 and 35 years old who had recovered from COVID-19. The chain combines TRBV27 with TRBJ2-2; D call uncertain. CDR3 sequence: CASSTKTTGELFF. In DNA, the CDR3 is TGTGCCAGCAGTACAAAGACTACCGGGGAGCTGTTTTTT.